This T cell receptor (beta chain) is from a study of T cell repertoires in cytomegalovirus infection. The V gene's germline CDR1 is SGHTA and CDR2 FQGNSA. Trimming left V 2 bases short and J 2 bases short, with 13 bases between. The CDR3 spans 16 residues. TCRdb independently ran MiXCR on the reads; one entry per CDR3 protein. This sample has around 170,000 distinct CDR3 sequences, with approximately 17% found just once. This clonotype has ten or more counts. The sequence derives from a human donor in good health (CMV status not recorded). Some clones in this sample may be carry-over from other donors' samples. This chain links TRBV7-2 with TRBJ2-1, with D perhaps TRBD1 (7 bases). Sequencing used CD8+ T cells from PBMCs. The CDR3 reads CASSLFPGGTYNEQFF. The CDR3 nucleotides read TGTGCCAGCAGCTTATTCCCAGGGGGGACCTACAATGAGCAGTTCTTC.